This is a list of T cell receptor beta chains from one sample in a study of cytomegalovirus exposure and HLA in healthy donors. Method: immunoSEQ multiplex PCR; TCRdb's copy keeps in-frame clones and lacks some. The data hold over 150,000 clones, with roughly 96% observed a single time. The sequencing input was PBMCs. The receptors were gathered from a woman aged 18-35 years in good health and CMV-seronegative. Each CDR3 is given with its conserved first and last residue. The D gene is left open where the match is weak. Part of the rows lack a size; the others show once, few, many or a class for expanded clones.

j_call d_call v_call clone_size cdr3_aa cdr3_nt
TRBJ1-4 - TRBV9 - CASSRGSSNEKLFF TGTGCCAGCAGCAGGGGCAGTTCTAATGAAAAACTGTTTTTT
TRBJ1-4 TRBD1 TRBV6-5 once CASSYSTGMNEKLFF TGTGCCAGCAGTTACTCGACAGGGATGAATGAAAAACTGTTTTTT
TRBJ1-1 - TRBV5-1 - CASSLEPGRTEAFF TGCGCCAGCAGCTTGGAACCCGGGAGAACTGAAGCTTTCTTT
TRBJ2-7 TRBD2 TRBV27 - CASSLLGLAGGQYEQYF TGTGCCAGCAGTTTATTAGGGCTAGCGGGGGGGCAATACGAGCAGTACTTC
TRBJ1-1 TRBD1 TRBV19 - CASSARQGNTEAFF TGTGCCAGTAGTGCCAGACAGGGGAACACTGAAGCTTTCTTT
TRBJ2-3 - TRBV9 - CASSVGGGPSTDTQYF TGTGCCAGCAGCGTAGGTGGAGGTCCTAGCACAGATACGCAGTATTTT
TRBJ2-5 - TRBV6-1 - CASSENREETQYF TGTGCCAGCAGTGAAAACAGGGAGGAGACCCAGTACTTC
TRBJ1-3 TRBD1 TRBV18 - CASSPTGGSGNTIYF TGTGCCAGCTCACCAACAGGGGGATCTGGAAACACCATATATTTT
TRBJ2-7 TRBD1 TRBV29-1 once CSVGARGQGAYEQYF TGCAGCGTTGGAGCCAGGGGACAGGGGGCGTACGAGCAGTACTTC
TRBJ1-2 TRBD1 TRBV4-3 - CASSQEAGTGIPGGYTF TGCGCCAGCAGCCAAGAAGCGGGGACAGGTATACCCGGTGGCTACACCTTC
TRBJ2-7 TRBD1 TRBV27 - CASRQGAVNEQYF TGTGCCAGCAGACAGGGGGCGGTCAACGAGCAGTACTTC
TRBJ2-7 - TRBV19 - CASSMAGNYEQYF TGTGCCAGTAGTATGGCAGGTAACTACGAGCAGTACTTC
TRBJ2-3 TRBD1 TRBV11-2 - CASSNDRGDTQYF TGTGCCAGCAGCAACGACAGGGGAGATACGCAGTATTTT
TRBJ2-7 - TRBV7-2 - CASSLDGPPGEQYF TGTGCCAGCAGCTTAGACGGTCCCCCGGGGGAGCAGTACTTC
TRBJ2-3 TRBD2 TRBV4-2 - CASSRSRRLAGGTDTQYF TGTGCCAGCAGCCGAAGCAGGAGACTAGCGGGGGGAACAGATACGCAGTATTTT
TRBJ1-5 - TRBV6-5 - CASTTGTGNQPQHF TGTGCCAGCACTACAGGGACGGGCAATCAGCCCCAGCATTTT
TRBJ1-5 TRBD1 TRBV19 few CASSAGQGAYSNQPQHF TGTGCCAGTAGTGCCGGACAGGGGGCATACAGCAATCAGCCCCAGCATTTT
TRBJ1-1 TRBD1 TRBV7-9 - CASSRDRGGTEAFF TGTGCCAGCAGCCGGGACAGGGGGGGCACTGAAGCTTTCTTT
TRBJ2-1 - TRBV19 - CASSIDAGNEQFF TGTGCCAGTAGTATAGACGCCGGCAATGAGCAGTTCTTC
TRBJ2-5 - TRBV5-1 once CASSLRLQGGQETQYF TGCGCCAGCAGCTTGCGGTTACAGGGGGGGCAAGAGACCCAGTACTTC
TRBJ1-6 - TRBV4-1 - CASSQDQTGAYNSPLHF TGCGCCAGCAGCCAAGACCAGACAGGAGCCTATAATTCACCCCTCCACTTT
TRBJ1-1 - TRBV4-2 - CASSQDPRNTEAFF TGTGCCAGCAGCCAAGATCCGCGGAACACTGAAGCTTTCTTT
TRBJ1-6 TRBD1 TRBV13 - CASSLGTGSGSPLHF TGTGCCAGCAGCTTAGGGACAGGGTCTGGTTCACCCCTCCACTTT
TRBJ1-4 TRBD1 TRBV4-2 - CASSQDTGTGGEKLFF TGTGCCAGCAGCCAAGATACGGGGACAGGAGGGGAAAAACTGTTTTTT
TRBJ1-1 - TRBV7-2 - CASSPTQKALREAFF TGTGCCAGCAGCCCAACCCAAAAGGCCCTCAGGGAAGCTTTCTTT
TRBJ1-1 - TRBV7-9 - CATDSAHTEAFF TGTGCCACCGACAGTGCGCACACTGAAGCTTTCTTT
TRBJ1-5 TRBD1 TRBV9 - CASSVAAGGQPQHF TGTGCCAGCAGCGTAGCGGCAGGGGGTCAGCCCCAGCATTTT
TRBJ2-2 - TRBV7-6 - CASSEAVAGELFF TGTGCCAGCAGCGAGGCTGTCGCCGGGGAGCTGTTTTTT
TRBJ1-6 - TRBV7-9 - CASSFQGGVNSPLHF TGTGCCAGCAGCTTTCAAGGGGGGGTCAATTCACCCCTCCACTTT
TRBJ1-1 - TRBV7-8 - CASSFSQQGNTEAFF TGTGCCAGCAGCTTTTCGCAACAGGGAAACACTGAAGCTTTCTTT
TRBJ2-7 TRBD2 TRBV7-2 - CASSILAGGSLEQYF TGTGCCAGCAGCATCCTAGCGGGGGGTTCCCTCGAGCAGTACTTC
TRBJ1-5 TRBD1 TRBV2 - CASRLDRGGSNQPQHF TGTGCCAGCAGGCTGGACAGGGGAGGGAGCAATCAGCCCCAGCATTTT
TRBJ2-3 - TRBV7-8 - CASSVLASADTQYF TGTGCCAGCAGCGTCCTAGCTTCCGCAGATACGCAGTATTTT
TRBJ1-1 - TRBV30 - CAWKREYMNTEAFF TGTGCCTGGAAGAGGGAATACATGAACACTGAAGCTTTCTTT
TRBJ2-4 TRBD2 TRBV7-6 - CASSLLIFRTGTSGGAKNIQYF TGTGCCAGCAGCTTATTGATTTTTCGGACCGGGACTAGCGGGGGGGCCAAAAACATTCAGTACTTC
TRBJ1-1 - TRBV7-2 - CASSLGQPNTEAFF TGTGCCAGCAGCTTAGGACAGCCCAACACTGAAGCTTTCTTT
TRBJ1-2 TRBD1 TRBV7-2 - CASSFNRGRTNYGYTF TGTGCCAGCAGCTTCAACAGGGGGCGGACTAACTATGGCTACACCTTC
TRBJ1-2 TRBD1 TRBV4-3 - CASSQERNRGQGYTF TGCGCCAGCAGCCAAGAACGTAACAGGGGGCAAGGCTACACCTTC
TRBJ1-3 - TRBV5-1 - CASSVGASGNTIYF TGCGCCAGCAGCGTAGGAGCCTCGGGAAACACCATATATTTT
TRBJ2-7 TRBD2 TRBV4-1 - CASSQDPGGIYEQYF TGCGCCAGCAGCCAAGATCCGGGGGGAATCTACGAGCAGTACTTC
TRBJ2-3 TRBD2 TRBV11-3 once CASSYSGGRGTDTQYF TGTGCCAGCAGCTATAGCGGGGGGCGAGGGACAGATACGCAGTATTTT
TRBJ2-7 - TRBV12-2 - CASRPGQVGVYEQYF TGTGCAAGTCGCCCCGGACAGGTTGGAGTCTACGAGCAGTACTTC
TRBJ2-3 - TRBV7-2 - CASLSGMRGGSTDTQYF TGTGCCAGCCTCAGCGGAATGAGAGGCGGTAGCACAGATACGCAGTATTTT
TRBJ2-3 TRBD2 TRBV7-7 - CASSLGGAGGPTDTQYF TGTGCTAGCAGCTTAGGTGGTGCGGGGGGGCCGACAGATACGCAGTATTTT